This T cell receptor (beta chain) was captured in a study of blood T cell repertoires in COVID-19 (TCRdb year 2020). Regarding the complete study: Samples covering the acute and convalescent phases of COVID-19 were provided by collaborators in the United States, Italy and Spain. Samples came from the ongoing ImmuneRACE study (first 160 participants) plus 1,254 subjects from 6 global collaborators. Nearly every sample came with metadata listing a de-identified subject ID, COVID-19 status, age in years and sex. The material from the prospective study consisted of cDNA or gDNA derived from T cells, B-cell-depleted T cells, or PBMCs. The repertoires were released in a freely available public database intended as a resource for research on the immune response to SARS-CoV-2. Deeply sampled blood TCRbeta repertoires from subjects exposed to, actively infected with, or recovered from COVID-19 were included in the dataset. Where available, HLA class I and class II types were obtained from metadata supplied by the sample provider rather than from assay-based typing. The paper's findings and limits, for the study overall: The quantity of clinical and demographic metadata differed by source and by participant and was supplied without curation.

The immunoSEQ Assay, a bias-controlled multiplex PCR, was used to amplify TCRbeta CDR3 regions from genomic DNA. The original methods were these. The number of nucleated cells in each sample was estimated from the amplification of reference gene primers within the assay. To quantify the absolute abundance of each unique TCRbeta CDR3 rearrangement, sequence reads were collapsed and filtered. For each sample, productive Simpson clonality was calculated as the square root of Simpson's diversity index across productive rearrangements. Held by TCRdb, this immuneACCESS table contains in-frame sequences only and omits some clones. Under half of the omission traces to an unresolved V gene where checked; the cause of the rest is unknown. V and J calls and clone size are those listed in that table; D and trimming were worked out from the DNA. Present in this sample are some 160,000 clones, around four fifths of which were seen just once. The ten largest clones take up around 13% of the sample.

Comment on this clone: Its antigen target is currently unknown. No base quality values were provided; no much bigger clone lies one nucleotide off.

CDR1 and CDR2, looked up from the germline V gene, are MNHEY and SVGAGI. At the junction V is shortened by 2 bases and J by 3 bases; bases outside the gene matches: 4. Measured from the cysteine to the phenylalanine, the CDR3 is 15 residues long. Only CDR3 DNA is held: 45 bases, read in frame from base 1. Another Seattle source contributed samples from volunteer blood donors who had recovered from COVID-19. The collaborating institutions used their own protocols to collect whole blood in K2EDTA tubes. Collaborator samples were shipped for TCRbeta analysis as frozen whole blood, isolated PBMCs, or DNA extracted from either sample type.

Sequencing was carried out using peripheral blood. This clonotype was sampled from a man between 65 and 85 years old who had recovered from COVID-19. The sequence is built from TRBV6-5 and TRBJ1-1, with TRBD1 matching 9 junction bases. The DNA sequence reads TGTGCCAGCAGTTACACAACAGGGGGCTACACTGAAGCTTTCTTT. This translates into CASSYTTGGYTEAFF.